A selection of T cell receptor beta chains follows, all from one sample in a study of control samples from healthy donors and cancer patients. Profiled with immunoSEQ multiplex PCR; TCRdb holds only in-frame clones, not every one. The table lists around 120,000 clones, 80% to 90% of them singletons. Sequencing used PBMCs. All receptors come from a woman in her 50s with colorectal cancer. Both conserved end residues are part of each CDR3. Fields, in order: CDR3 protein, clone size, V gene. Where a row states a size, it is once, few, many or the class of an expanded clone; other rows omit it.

CDR3: CASSVWQQETQYF
size: NA
V: TRBV2

CDR3: CAWGLGNYGYTF
size: NA
V: TRBV30

CDR3: CASSLGRGPGGELFF
size: NA
V: TRBV5-1

CDR3: CASSLPGQGRGNTIYF
size: NA
V: TRBV28

CDR3: CARSRRKAGSPDNSPLHF
size: NA
V: TRBV5-3

CDR3: CASSFLSGTGINTGELFF
size: NA
V: TRBV27

CDR3: CASSLERAELNTEAFF
size: once
V: TRBV5-1

CDR3: CASSSPGWAGIYGYTF
size: NA
V: TRBV7-8

CDR3: CATSRGRAGGTYEQYF
size: NA
V: TRBV15

CDR3: CASSLIQGREQYF
size: NA
V: TRBV7-8

CDR3: CASSVDQKGRAETQYF
size: NA
V: TRBV9

CDR3: CASSQGTPYGYTF
size: NA
V: TRBV5-5

CDR3: CASSPPASDYNEQFF
size: NA
V: TRBV6-5

CDR3: CASSFMEGAQETQYF
size: NA
V: TRBV7-8

CDR3: CSVEASFDNEQFF
size: NA
V: TRBV29-1

CDR3: CASRTEPNTEAFF
size: NA
V: TRBV2

CDR3: CAWRQGNTEAFF
size: NA
V: TRBV30

CDR3: CASRAGYGYTF
size: NA
V: TRBV2

CDR3: CSVGDDRVPAFF
size: NA
V: TRBV29-1

CDR3: CSASFGAGAYEQYF
size: NA
V: TRBV20-1

CDR3: CASSVAADSDTQYF
size: NA
V: TRBV9

CDR3: CASRAGQVSYNEQFF
size: once
V: TRBV6-5

CDR3: CASTSSLEPQHF
size: NA
V: TRBV6-5

CDR3: CASSMQGGTYEQYF
size: NA
V: TRBV19

CDR3: CASSRGLGASYNEQFF
size: NA
V: TRBV3-1/TRBV3-2

CDR3: CASSTEQASNTGELFF
size: NA
V: TRBV2

CDR3: CVRIRMNTEAFF
size: NA
V: TRBV7-5

CDR3: CASSSGTSAGDTQYF
size: NA
V: TRBV5-1

CDR3: CASSNSYNEQFF
size: NA
V: TRBV19

CDR3: CASSFGAGGPADTQYF
size: NA
V: TRBV7-7

CDR3: CASSRTGTNTGELFF
size: NA
V: TRBV6-5

CDR3: CSVGGQGRGYTF
size: few
V: TRBV29-1

CDR3: CASSPGLATLGVTPNEQFF
size: NA
V: TRBV4-1

CDR3: CVSSRLVLYNEQFF
size: NA
V: TRBV11-2

CDR3: CASSLVSYGEQYF
size: NA
V: TRBV11-2

CDR3: CASGTRAGTEAFF
size: NA
V: TRBV2

CDR3: CASRDSTNYGYTF
size: NA
V: TRBV12-3/TRBV12-4

CDR3: CASSIAVGYGYTF
size: NA
V: TRBV19

CDR3: CASRDRWDTGELFF
size: NA
V: TRBV6-5

CDR3: CASSGGDMYSNQPQHF
size: NA
V: TRBV2

CDR3: CASSVESNTEAFF
size: NA
V: TRBV6-4

CDR3: CASSQELSFYEQYF
size: once
V: TRBV3-1/TRBV3-2

CDR3: CSARGGTEAFF
size: NA
V: TRBV20-1